This T cell receptor (beta chain) appears in the sequencing data of a study of T cell responses to AZD1222 COVID-19 vaccine. Regarding the study as a whole: Increases in Spike-specific TCR breadth and depth were seen after two AZD1222 doses.

CDR3 length: 17 amino acids. The V end was cut by 2 bases, the J end by 5 bases, with 18 bases between. Germline CDR1 MGHRA, CDR2 YSYEKL. Only in-frame clones appear in the TCRdb table, and some are missing; sequencing was by immunoSEQ multiplex PCR. Seen here are 90,000 to 95,000 clones, approximately 91% observed once, and the top ten hold about a fifth. In regard to this clone: The target antigen is unknown.

This TCR was recovered from an adult in good health. Material: peripheral blood, obtained on day 0 of AZD1222 vaccination. The chain couples TRBV4-1 to TRBJ2-2; D might be TRBD2 (5 bases). The CDR3 DNA sequence: TGCGCCAGCAGCCAAAAGTTTCATCTTGAGGGAACCGGGGAGCTGTTTTTT. This translates into CASSQKFHLEGTGELFF.